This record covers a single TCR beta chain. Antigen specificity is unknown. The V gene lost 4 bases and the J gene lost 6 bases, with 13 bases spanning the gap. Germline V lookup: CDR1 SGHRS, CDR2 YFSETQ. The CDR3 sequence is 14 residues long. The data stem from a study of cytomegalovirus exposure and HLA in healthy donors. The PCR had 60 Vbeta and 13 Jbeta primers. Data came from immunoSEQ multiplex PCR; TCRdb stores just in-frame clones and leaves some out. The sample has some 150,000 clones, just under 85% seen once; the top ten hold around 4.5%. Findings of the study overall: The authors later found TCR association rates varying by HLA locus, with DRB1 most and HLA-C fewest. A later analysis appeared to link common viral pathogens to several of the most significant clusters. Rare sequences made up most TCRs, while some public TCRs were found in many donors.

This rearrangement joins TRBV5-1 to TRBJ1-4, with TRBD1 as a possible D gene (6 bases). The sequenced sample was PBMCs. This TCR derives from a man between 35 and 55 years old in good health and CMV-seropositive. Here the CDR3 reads CASSGGGGDEKLFF. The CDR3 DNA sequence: TGCGCCAGCAGCGGGGGCGGGGGTGATGAAAAACTGTTTTTT. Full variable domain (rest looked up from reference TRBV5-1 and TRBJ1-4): KAGVTQTPRYLIKTRGQQVTLSCSPISGHRSVSWYQQTPGQGLQFLFEYFSETQRNKGNFPGRFSGRQFSNSRSEMNVSTLELGDSALYLCASSGGGGDEKLFFGSGTQLSVL.